This TCR beta chain was identified in a study of cytomegalovirus exposure and HLA in healthy donors. A word on this clone: What it binds is not known.

PCR primers comprised 60 Vbeta and 13 Jbeta primers. The data were produced by immunoSEQ multiplex PCR, yet TCRdb's version contains in-frame clones alone and is incomplete. The sample contains under 200,000 clones, approximately 80% of which appear only once. Study observations and caveats: Cytomegalovirus status, reportedly, was diagnosed with high specificity and sensitivity by the classifier. CMV antigen specificity was confirmed in vitro for three CMV-associated chains. Based on reports, TCR beta sequences accurately predicted HLA-A and HLA-B alleles for most subjects.

Germline V CDR1 and CDR2: MNHEY, SMNVEV (reference sequence). V was cut by 7 bases and J by 4 bases, with 16 bases left in between. This CDR3 contains 15 residues. Sequenced material: PBMCs. The source of this sequence is a woman between 50 and 59 years old in good health and CMV-seronegative. The chain joins TRBV27 to TRBJ1-4, with D perhaps matching TRBD1 (6 bases). The DNA of the CDR3 is TGTGCCAGCACCAAGTGGGGGACAAATAATGAAAAACTGTTTTTT. Translating gives CASTKWGTNNEKLFF.